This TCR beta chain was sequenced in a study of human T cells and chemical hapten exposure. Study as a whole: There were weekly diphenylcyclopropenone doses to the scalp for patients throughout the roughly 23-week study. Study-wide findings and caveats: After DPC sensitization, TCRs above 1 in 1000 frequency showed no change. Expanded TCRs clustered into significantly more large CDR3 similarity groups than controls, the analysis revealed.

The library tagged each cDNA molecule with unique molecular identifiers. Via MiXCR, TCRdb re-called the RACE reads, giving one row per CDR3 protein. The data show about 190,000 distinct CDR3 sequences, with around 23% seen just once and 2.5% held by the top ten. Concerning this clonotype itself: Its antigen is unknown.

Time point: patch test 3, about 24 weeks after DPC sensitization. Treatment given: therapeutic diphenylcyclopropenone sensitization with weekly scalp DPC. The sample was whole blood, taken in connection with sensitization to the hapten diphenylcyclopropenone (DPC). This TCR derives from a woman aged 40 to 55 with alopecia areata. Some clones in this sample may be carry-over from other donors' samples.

CDR3 DNA: TGCGCCAGCAGCCAAGGCCACCGGAACTCCTACGAGCAGTACTTC. Its translation: CASSQGHRNSYEQYF. The chain couples TRBV4-3 to TRBJ2-7; D is uncertain. V was cut by 1 base and J by 0 bases, with 10 bases left in between. CDR1 is LGHNA, CDR2 YSLEER, per germline. CDR3 length: 15 amino acids.